One and the same sample provided the 32 T cell receptor beta chains below, sequenced in a study of patients and donors after allogeneic stem cell transplantation (dated by TCRdb to 2020 to 2021). Receptors were amplified or captured by RT-PCR. Instrument on record: NextSeq 550. TCRdb handled the public reads itself, with Q25 trimming in fastp and clone calling in MiXCR, and kept productive beta chains. A single entry per CDR3 protein holds the most common genes and DNA from its merged rows. The sample table shows about 160,000 distinct CDR3 sequences, and roughly 22% are seen once. 20% to 30% of the sample comes from the top ten. Sequencing used blood, either unsorted or a sorted T cell fraction (not recorded which). Receptors originate from a human donor who was either an allogeneic HSCT recipient or a stem cell or donor lymphocyte infusion donor (not recorded which). It is not recorded whose cells these are; they may come from a transplant donor.

This clonotype was seen a few times. The chain carries TRBV10-3 and TRBJ1-3; D is unresolved. This CDR3 is built from 14 residues. V was shortened by 9 bases and J by 0 bases, with 12 bases between the two germline ends. Germline loops: CDR1 ENHRY, CDR2 SYGVKD. In DNA, the CDR3 is TGTGCCATACGCCCAGGTGGCTCTGGAAACACCATATATTTT. Translated: CAIRPGGSGNTIYF.

The rearrangement joins TRBV7-2 to TRBJ1-1; 9 bases map to TRBD1. The CDR3 has 14 residues. CDR1 is SGHTA, CDR2 FQGNSA, per germline. With V trimmed by 0 bases and J by 4 bases, 0 bases remained unmatched. Here the CDR3 reads CASSLAGQGTEAFF. CDR3 coding DNA: TGTGCCAGCAGCTTAGCGGGACAGGGCACTGAAGCTTTCTTT. Drawing the rest from reference TRBV7-2 and TRBJ1-1, the complete variable domain is GAGVSQSPSNKVTEKGKDVELRCDPISGHTALYWYRQSLGQGLEFLIYFQGNSAPDKSGLPSDRFSAERTGGSVSTLTIQRTQQEDSAVYLCASSLAGQGTEAFFGQGTRLTVV.

CDR3 protein: CASSRDPGDVDTQYF. As DNA, the CDR3 is TGCGCCAGCAGCAGGGACCCCGGGGATGTAGATACGCAGTATTTT. The rearrangement links TRBV5-1 to TRBJ2-3, with D perhaps assigned TRBD1 or TRBD2 (5 bases each). Trimming pared 4 bases from V and 5 bases from J, leaving 17 bases between. CDR3 length equals 15 residues. Germline V CDR1 and CDR2: SGHRS, YFSETQ.

CDR3 loop: CSAIPGGPNEQFF. The CDR3 DNA is TGCAGTGCTATTCCGGGGGGGCCGAATGAGCAGTTCTTC. This chain joins TRBV20-1 and TRBJ2-1; 8 bases are a match to TRBD2. V dropped 4 bases and J dropped 7; count of bases not matched to a gene: 6. This CDR3 has 13 residues. Per the germline V gene, CDR1 is DFQATT and CDR2 is SNEGSKA (reference sequence).

This clonotype was seen more than once but under ten times. The chain is built from TRBV3-1 and TRBJ1-1, with 7 bases identical to TRBD1. Germline V gives CDR1 LGHDT, CDR2 YNNKEL (reference sequence). The CDR3 length is 15 residues. V trimming: 4 bases; J trimming: 4 bases; junction bases outside the gene matches: 9. The CDR3 is CASSRTTGRGTEAFF. The CDR3 DNA is TGTGCCAGCAGCCGGACGACAGGGAGAGGCACTGAAGCTTTCTTT.

This chain joins TRBV12-3 or TRBV12-4 and TRBJ1-2, with D possibly being TRBD1 (6 bases). CDR3 length: 14 residues. Trimming cost V 3 bases and J 7 bases, with 15 bases left between them. CDR3 sequence (DNA): TGTGCCAGCAGTTTGGGGGGCATTGGAAGTGGCTACACCTTC. The encoded protein is CASSLGGIGSGYTF.

This clonotype was picked up a small number of times. The gene calls are TRBV6-5 and TRBJ2-1; 7 positions match TRBD1. V was pared by 9 bases and J by 2 bases, with 10 bases of the junction left unmatched. The CDR3 sequence is 15 residues long. CDR1 is MNHEY, CDR2 SVGAGI, per germline. This chain's CDR3 is CASSPTGYAYNEQFF. As DNA, the CDR3 is TGTGCCAGTTCTCCGACAGGGTATGCCTACAATGAGCAGTTCTTC.

The sample holds a few counts of this clonotype. This chain links TRBV20-1 with TRBJ1-6, with D hard to call. V dropped 5 bases and J dropped 1 base, with 9 bases sitting between them. CDR1 and CDR2 from the germline V gene are DFQATT and SNEGSKA (reference sequence). This CDR3 contains 14 residues. CDR3: CSAAFLSYNSPLHF. CDR3 nucleotides: TGCAGTGCTGCCTTTTTGTCCTATAATTCACCCCTCCACTTT.

This clonotype was found a few times. The J gene is TRBJ2-1, the V gene TRBV6-5; TRBD2 agrees at 10 bases. V was clipped by 6 bases and J by 5 bases; unmatched bases: 10. This CDR3 contains 16 residues. CDR1 and CDR2 (germline): MNHEY, SVGAGI. CDR3 amino acids: CASSRSGRRENNEQFF. CDR3 DNA sequence: TGTGCCAGCAGCCGTAGCGGGAGGAGAGAAAACAATGAGCAGTTCTTC.

J is TRBJ2-7 and V is TRBV9; unclear D gene. CDR1 is SGDLS, CDR2 YYNGEE, per germline. The CDR3 totals 14 residues. The ends were cut back, 4 bases at V and 3 bases at J, with 14 bases in the middle. CDR3 region: CASSFSATLYEQYF. The CDR3 DNA sequence: TGTGCCAGCAGCTTCTCCGCCACGCTCTACGAGCAGTACTTC.

CDR3 DNA: TGTGCCACCTTCGACAGGGTCTACGAGCAGTACTTC. It specifies CATFDRVYEQYF. V is TRBV6-5 and J is TRBJ2-7; 7 nucleotides agree with TRBD1. The CDR3 covers 12 residues. J lost 3 bases, V lost 10 bases, and 6 bases had no gene match. Germline assignment: CDR1 MNHEY and CDR2 SVGAGI.

This chain links TRBV12-3 or TRBV12-4 with TRBJ2-7; D is unresolved. The length of the CDR3 is 13 residues. V was trimmed by 5 bases and J by 6 bases, leaving 14 bases between them. CDR3 nucleotides: TGTGCCAGCAGTGCCAGTCTAGGATCCGAGCAGTACTTC. Encoded protein: CASSASLGSEQYF.

The CDR3 nucleotides read TGCGCCAGCAGCACCGGGGGGCCCGGGGAGCTGTTTTTT. Its translation is CASSTGGPGELFF. This rearrangement joins TRBV5-1 to TRBJ2-2; D might be TRBD2 (7 bases). Germline CDR1 is SGHRS and CDR2 is YFSETQ. With 4 bases removed from V and 6 bases from J, the gap between germline ends came to 10 bases. The CDR3 has 13 amino acids.

The chain uses TRBV7-9 and TRBJ1-1; 8 nucleotides agree with TRBD1. Germline values: CDR1 SEHNR, CDR2 FQNEAQ (reference sequence). Trimming took 0 bases from V and 11 from J; bases not matched to a gene: 14. The CDR3 has 16 residues. As DNA, the CDR3 is TGTGCCAGCAGCTTAGCATCCGGAGGACAGGGTCGGATGGCTTTCTTT. Its protein is CASSLASGGQGRMAFF. Together with reference TRBV7-9 and TRBJ1-1, the CDR3 gives the full variable domain: DTGVSQNPRHKITKRGQNVTFRCDPISEHNRLYWYRQTLGQGPEFLTYFQNEAQLEKSRLLSDRFSAERPKGSFSTLEIQRTEQGDSAMYLCASSLASGGQGRMAFFGQGTRLTVV.

The gene calls are TRBV5-5 and TRBJ2-3, with D perhaps matching TRBD1 (6 bases). Germline assignment: CDR1 SGHKS and CDR2 YYEKEE (reference sequence). The CDR3 has 16 amino acids. V lost 4 bases and J lost 6, with 21 bases in between. CDR3 sequence (DNA): TGTGCCAGCAGCCTTACCGGGACACCATTGGGGGATACGCAGTATTTT. The encoded protein is CASSLTGTPLGDTQYF.

The chain uses TRBV29-1 and TRBJ2-1; a possible D gene is TRBD2 (7 bases). The CDR3 has 15 amino acids. The V end was cut by 2 bases, the J end by 1 base, with 12 bases between. Germline lookup yields CDR1 SQVTM and CDR2 ANQGSEA. The CDR3 sequence: CSVELAGASYNEQFF. DNA of the CDR3: TGCAGCGTTGAATTGGCGGGGGCTTCCTACAATGAGCAGTTCTTC.

This clonotype was observed at least ten times. The V and J genes are TRBV12-3 or TRBV12-4 and TRBJ1-4, with D unresolved. The CDR3 sequence is 14 residues long. V lost 3 bases and J 3 bases, leaving 8 bases between the germline ends. CDR3 in amino acids: CASSFGRPNEKLFF. CDR3 bases: TGTGCCAGCAGTTTCGGGCGACCTAATGAAAAACTGTTTTTT.

This clonotype appeared a few times. The chain employs TRBV6-5 and TRBJ1-1; 8 positions match TRBD1. Germline V gives CDR1 MNHEY, CDR2 SVGAGI. The CDR3 has 19 amino acids. J lost 2 bases, V lost 4 bases, and 18 bases had no gene match. CDR3 bases: TGTGCCAGCAGTTCCTCCCCCCGGGACAGGAACAATACAAACACTGAAGCTTTCTTT. Its protein product is CASSSSPRDRNNTNTEAFF.

This clonotype was recorded a few times. This chain uses TRBV20-1 with TRBJ2-1, with D maybe TRBD2 (5 bases). The V end lost 6 bases, the J end lost 8 bases, and 23 bases lay between the germline ends. The CDR3 length is 15 residues. From germline, CDR1 is DFQATT and CDR2 SNEGSKA (reference sequence). This CDR3 reads CSAEGGLGFQDEQFF. CDR3 nucleotides: TGCAGTGCCGAAGGAGGTTTGGGTTTCCAGGATGAGCAGTTCTTC.

The rearrangement uses TRBV7-8 and TRBJ1-4; a possible D gene is TRBD1 (6 bases). V dropped 0 bases and J dropped 4 bases, with 12 bases sitting between them. The CDR3 loop spans 16 amino acids. Germline CDR1 SGHVS, CDR2 FQNEAQ. In DNA, the CDR3 is TGTGCCAGCAGCTTAGCCCGCTGGGGGCTTAATGAAAAACTGTTTTTT. Translated, it gives CASSLARWGLNEKLFF. The full variable domain, in which reference TRBV7-8 and TRBJ1-4 provide the parts outside the CDR3, is GAGVSQSPRYKVAKRGQDVALRCDPISGHVSLFWYQQALGQGPEFLTYFQNEAQLDKSGLPSDRFFAERPEGSVSTLKIQRTQQEDSAVYLCASSLARWGLNEKLFFGSGTQLSVL.

V and J are TRBV5-1 and TRBJ2-1, with D unresolved. The CDR3 consists of 15 residues. The germline V gene encodes CDR1 SGHRS and CDR2 YFSETQ. V lost 3 bases to trimming and J lost 0 bases, with 10 bases between them. Here the CDR3 DNA reads TGCGCCAGCAGCTCAGACACGAGCTCCTACAATGAGCAGTTCTTC. This gives the protein CASSSDTSSYNEQFF.

The chain is built from TRBV12-3 or TRBV12-4 and TRBJ2-2, with D uncertain. CDR3 length equals 13 residues. V was cut by 1 base and J by 5 bases, with 5 bases left in between. This chain's CDR3 is CASSLGETGELFF. In nucleotides, the CDR3 is TGTGCCAGCAGTTTAGGGGAAACCGGGGAGCTGTTTTTT.

V and J are TRBV7-9 and TRBJ1-5, with TRBD1 matching over 10 bases. The CDR3 sequence is 16 residues long. Germline loops: CDR1 SEHNR, CDR2 FQNEAQ (reference sequence). The trim removed 7 bases at V and 3 bases at J, leaving 9 bases unmatched. CDR3 coding DNA: TGTGCCAGCATCCCCCCGGGACAGGGGCTCAATCAGCCCCAGCATTTT. The encoded protein is CASIPPGQGLNQPQHF.

This rearrangement joins TRBV10-3 to TRBJ1-1; 8 bases fit TRBD1. The CDR3 runs 16 residues. Germline trimming cut 5 bases from V and 0 bases from J; bases unmatched to any gene: 8. From germline, CDR1 is ENHRY and CDR2 SYGVKD. The CDR3 region has the DNA TGTGCCATCAGTACGGACAGGGTAACTATGAACACTGAAGCTTTCTTT. Protein sequence: CAISTDRVTMNTEAFF.

This clonotype occurred a few times. This chain links TRBV24-1 with TRBJ2-1, with 9 bases matching TRBD1. Germline V gene sequence: CDR1 KGHDR, CDR2 SFDVKD. The ends lost 2 bases at V and 4 bases at J; junction bases unmatched: 5. The CDR3 covers 16 residues. CDR3 amino acids: CATSDYRGLDYNEQFF. The CDR3 coding sequence is TGTGCCACCAGTGATTACAGGGGGCTGGATTACAATGAGCAGTTCTTC.

The chain joins TRBV20-1 to TRBJ2-1; 7 bases map to TRBD2. The CDR3 loop spans 15 amino acids. CDR1 is DFQATT and CDR2 is SNEGSKA in the germline V gene (reference sequence). The J segment lost 6 bases and the V segment lost 2 bases, leaving 10 bases of the junction unmatched. CDR3 DNA: TGCAGTGCTAGAAGTCCTAGCGGCCTCCTCAATGAGCAGTTCTTC. This translates into CSARSPSGLLNEQFF.

This clonotype was counted a few times. The chain links TRBV20-1 to TRBJ1-2; tentative D call: TRBD1 (6 bases). CDR1 is DFQATT and CDR2 is SNEGSKA in the germline V gene (reference sequence). Trimming took off 3 bases at V and 7 bases at J, with 24 bases between the two ends. This CDR3 spans 16 amino acids. The CDR3, as DNA: TGCAGTGCTAGTCTCGACGACAGGAAAGGAGAGAGTGGCTACACCTTC. The encoded protein is CSASLDDRKGESGYTF.

The rearrangement links TRBV7-8 to TRBJ1-2; D might be TRBD1 (5 bases). The CDR3 consists of 15 residues. Germline CDR1 is SGHVS and CDR2 is FQNEAQ. Trimming took off 5 bases at V and 4 bases at J, with 17 bases between the two ends. The CDR3 sequence is CASSNNRLFVYGYTF. The DNA for the CDR3 is TGTGCCAGCAGCAATAACAGGCTCTTTGTCTATGGCTACACCTTC.

The gene calls are TRBV29-1 and TRBJ1-3, with 9 bases aligning to TRBD1. Germline CDR1 reads SQVTM; CDR2 reads ANQGSEA. This CDR3 contains 15 residues. After removal of 4 bases from V and 1 base from J, the junction contained 5 bases not matched to a gene. CDR3 DNA: TGCAGCGTTGCCGGGACAGGGCTTTCTGGAAACACCATATATTTT. Encoded protein: CSVAGTGLSGNTIYF.

The rearrangement joins TRBV4-2 to TRBJ2-2, with D hard to call. This CDR3 contains 14 residues. In germline, CDR1 is LGHNA, CDR2 YNFKEQ. Trimming left V 7 bases short and J 4 bases short, with 13 bases between. CDR3 amino acids: CASTPGPSTGELFF. In DNA, the CDR3 is TGTGCCAGCACTCCGGGCCCGAGCACCGGGGAGCTGTTTTTT.

This clonotype was seen repeatedly, ten times or more. The V call is TRBV25-1, the J call TRBJ1-2; D gene unclear. V was trimmed by 4 bases and J by 2 bases, leaving 5 bases between them. Germline V CDR1 and CDR2: MGHDK, SYGVNS. This CDR3 has 12 residues. The CDR3 sequence: CASSGGNYGYTF. In DNA form, the CDR3 reads TGTGCCAGCAGTGGTGGGAACTATGGCTACACCTTC.

A remark on this clonotype: No conserved phenylalanine or tryptophan ends this CDR3, so it is likely a read error. It is unclear where the CDR3 begins or ends on the DNA, so no DNA is shown, and the CDR3 is as TCRdb lists it. The chain uses TRBV27 and TRBJ2-1; the tabulated D call, TRBD2, remains unverified against the DNA. Germline CDR1 MNHEY, CDR2 SMNVEV (reference sequence). The CDR3 region is 14 residues in length, termini included. The CDR3 here is CASSQYPYSGIFNL.